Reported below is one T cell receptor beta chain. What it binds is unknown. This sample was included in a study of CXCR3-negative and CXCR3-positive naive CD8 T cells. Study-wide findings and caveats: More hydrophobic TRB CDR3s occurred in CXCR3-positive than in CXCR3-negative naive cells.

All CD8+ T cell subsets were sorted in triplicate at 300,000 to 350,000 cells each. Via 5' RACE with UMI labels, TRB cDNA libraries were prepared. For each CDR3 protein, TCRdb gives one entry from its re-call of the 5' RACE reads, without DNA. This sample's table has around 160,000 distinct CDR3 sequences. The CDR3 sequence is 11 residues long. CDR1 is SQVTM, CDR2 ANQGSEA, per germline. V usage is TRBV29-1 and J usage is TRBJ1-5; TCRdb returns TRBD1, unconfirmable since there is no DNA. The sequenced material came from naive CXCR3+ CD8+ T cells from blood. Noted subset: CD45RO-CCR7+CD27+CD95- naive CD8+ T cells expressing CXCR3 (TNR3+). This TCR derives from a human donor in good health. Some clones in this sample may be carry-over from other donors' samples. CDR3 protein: CSVESGGAQHF.